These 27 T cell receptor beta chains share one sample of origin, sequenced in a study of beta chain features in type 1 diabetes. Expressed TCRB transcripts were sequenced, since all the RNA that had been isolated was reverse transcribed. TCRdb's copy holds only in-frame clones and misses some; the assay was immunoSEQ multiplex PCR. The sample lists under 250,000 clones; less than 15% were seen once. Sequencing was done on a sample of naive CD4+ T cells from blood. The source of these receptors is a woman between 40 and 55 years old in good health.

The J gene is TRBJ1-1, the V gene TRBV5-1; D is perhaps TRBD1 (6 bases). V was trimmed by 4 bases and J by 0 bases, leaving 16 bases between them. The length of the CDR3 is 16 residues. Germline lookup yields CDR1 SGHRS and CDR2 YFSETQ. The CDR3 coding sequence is TGCGCCAGCAGCAGGGGACAAAACTTGATGAACACTGAAGCTTTCTTT. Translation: CASSRGQNLMNTEAFF.

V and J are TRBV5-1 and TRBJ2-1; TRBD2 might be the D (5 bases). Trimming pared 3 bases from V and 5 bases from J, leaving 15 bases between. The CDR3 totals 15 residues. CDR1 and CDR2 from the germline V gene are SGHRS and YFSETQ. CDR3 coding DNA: TGCGCCAGCAGCTCCTCCGGGATCCGAGACAATGAGCAGTTCTTC. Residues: CASSSSGIRDNEQFF.

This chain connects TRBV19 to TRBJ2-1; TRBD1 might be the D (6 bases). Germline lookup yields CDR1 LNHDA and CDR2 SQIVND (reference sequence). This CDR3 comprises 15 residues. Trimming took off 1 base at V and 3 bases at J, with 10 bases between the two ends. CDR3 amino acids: CASSIVGRGYNEQFF. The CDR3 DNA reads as TGTGCCAGTAGTATAGTGGGCAGGGGCTACAATGAGCAGTTCTTC.

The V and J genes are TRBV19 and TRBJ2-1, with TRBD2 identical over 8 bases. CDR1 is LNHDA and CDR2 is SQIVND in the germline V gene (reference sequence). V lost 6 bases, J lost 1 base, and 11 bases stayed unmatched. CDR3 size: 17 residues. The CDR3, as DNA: TGTGCCAGTAGACCCTACGGGACTAGAGATTCCTACAATGAGCAGTTCTTC. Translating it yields CASRPYGTRDSYNEQFF.

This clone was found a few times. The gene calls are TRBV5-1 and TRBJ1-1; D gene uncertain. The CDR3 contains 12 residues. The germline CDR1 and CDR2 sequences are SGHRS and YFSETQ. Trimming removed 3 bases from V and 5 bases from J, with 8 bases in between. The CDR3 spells CASSSGRTEAFF. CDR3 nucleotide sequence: TGCGCCAGCAGCTCGGGGAGGACTGAAGCTTTCTTT.

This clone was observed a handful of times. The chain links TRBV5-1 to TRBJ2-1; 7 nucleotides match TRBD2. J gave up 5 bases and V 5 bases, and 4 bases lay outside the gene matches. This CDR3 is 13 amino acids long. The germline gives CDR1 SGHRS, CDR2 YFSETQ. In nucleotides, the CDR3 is TGCGCCAGCAGTTCGGCGGGGGACAATGAGCAGTTCTTC. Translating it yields CASSSAGDNEQFF. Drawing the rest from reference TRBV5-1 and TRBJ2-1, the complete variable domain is KAGVTQTPRYLIKTRGQQVTLSCSPISGHRSVSWYQQTPGQGLQFLFEYFSETQRNKGNFPGRFSGRQFSNSRSEMNVSTLELGDSALYLCASSSAGDNEQFFGPGTRLTVL.

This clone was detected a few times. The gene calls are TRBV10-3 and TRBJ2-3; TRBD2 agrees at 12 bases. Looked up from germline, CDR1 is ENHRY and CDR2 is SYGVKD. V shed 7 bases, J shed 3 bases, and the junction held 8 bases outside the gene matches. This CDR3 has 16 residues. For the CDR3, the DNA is TGTGCCATCACCCCTAGCGGGGGGGCTAGAACAGATACGCAGTATTTT. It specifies CAITPSGGARTDTQYF.

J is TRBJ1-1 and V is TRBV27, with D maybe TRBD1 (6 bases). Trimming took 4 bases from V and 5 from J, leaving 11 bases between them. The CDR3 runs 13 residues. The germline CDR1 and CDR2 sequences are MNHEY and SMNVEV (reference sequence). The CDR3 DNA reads TGTGCCAGCAGTTCATGGGGACAAACTGAAGCTTTCTTT. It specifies CASSSWGQTEAFF.

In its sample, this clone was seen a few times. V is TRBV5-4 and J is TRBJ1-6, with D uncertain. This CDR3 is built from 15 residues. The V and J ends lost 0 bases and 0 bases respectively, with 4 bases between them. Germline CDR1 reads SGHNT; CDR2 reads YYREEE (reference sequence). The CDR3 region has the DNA TGTGCCAGCAGCTTGGACAGCTCCTATAATTCACCCCTCCACTTT. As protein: CASSLDSSYNSPLHF.

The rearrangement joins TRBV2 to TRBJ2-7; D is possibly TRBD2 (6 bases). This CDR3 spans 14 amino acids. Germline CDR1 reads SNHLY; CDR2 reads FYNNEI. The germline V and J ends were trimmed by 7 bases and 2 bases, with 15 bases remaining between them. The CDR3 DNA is TGTGCCAGCAAAGGAGGGACGGACCCCTACGAGCAGTACTTC. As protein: CASKGGTDPYEQYF.

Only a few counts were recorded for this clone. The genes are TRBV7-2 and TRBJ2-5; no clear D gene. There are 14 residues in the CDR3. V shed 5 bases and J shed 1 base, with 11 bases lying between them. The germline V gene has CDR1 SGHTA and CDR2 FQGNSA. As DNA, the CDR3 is TGTGCCAGCAGCCGGAGCGTACTCCAAGAGACCCAGTACTTC. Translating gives CASSRSVLQETQYF. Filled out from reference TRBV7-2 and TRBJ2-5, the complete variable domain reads GAGVSQSPSNKVTEKGKDVELRCDPISGHTALYWYRQSLGQGLEFLIYFQGNSAPDKSGLPSDRFSAERTGGSVSTLTIQRTQQEDSAVYLCASSRSVLQETQYFGPGTRLLVL.

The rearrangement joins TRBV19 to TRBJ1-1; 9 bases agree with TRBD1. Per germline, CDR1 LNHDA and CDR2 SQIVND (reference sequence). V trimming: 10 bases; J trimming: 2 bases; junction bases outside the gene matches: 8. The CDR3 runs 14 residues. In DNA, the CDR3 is TGTGCCATCAACAGGGGGCCGGAAAACACTGAAGCTTTCTTT. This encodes CAINRGPENTEAFF.

This chain's CDR3 is CASSQGGASTNEKLFF. CDR3 nucleotide sequence: TGCGCCAGCAGCCAAGGTGGGGCGAGTACTAATGAAAAACTGTTTTTT. V gene TRBV4-1 combines with J gene TRBJ1-4, with TRBD1 as a possible D gene (5 bases). The CDR3 is 16 residues long. CDR1 MGHRA and CDR2 YSYEKL come from the germline V gene. V lost 1 base, J lost 2 bases, and 11 bases lay in between.

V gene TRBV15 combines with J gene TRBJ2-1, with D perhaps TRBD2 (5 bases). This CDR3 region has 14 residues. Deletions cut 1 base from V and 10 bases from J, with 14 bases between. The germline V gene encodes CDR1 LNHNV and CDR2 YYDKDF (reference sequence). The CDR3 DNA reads TGTGCCACCAGCAGAGGGAGGACCTCGCGAGAGCAGTTCTTC. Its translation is CATSRGRTSREQFF.

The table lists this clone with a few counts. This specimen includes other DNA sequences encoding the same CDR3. DNA of the CDR3: TGCGCCAGCAGCTTGGGGCAGGCCCAAGAGACCCAGTACTTC. Its translation is CASSLGQAQETQYF. The chain joins TRBV5-1 to TRBJ2-5; D call uncertain. This CDR3 is built from 14 residues. Germline loops: CDR1 SGHRS, CDR2 YFSETQ. With 0 bases removed from V and 1 base from J, the gap between germline ends came to 7 bases.

The CDR3 DNA is TGCGCCAGCAGCTGGGGCATGAATGAGCAGTTCTTC. Its protein is CASSWGMNEQFF. The chain has TRBV5-1 and TRBJ2-1, with D perhaps matching TRBD1 (5 bases). Trimming took 3 bases from V and 7 from J, leaving 8 bases between them. Germline V gives CDR1 SGHRS, CDR2 YFSETQ. The CDR3 has 12 residues.

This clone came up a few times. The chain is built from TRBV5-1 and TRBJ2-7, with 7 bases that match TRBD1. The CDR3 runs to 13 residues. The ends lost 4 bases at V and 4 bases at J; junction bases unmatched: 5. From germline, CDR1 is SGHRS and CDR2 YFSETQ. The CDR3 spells CASSTDRRYEQYF. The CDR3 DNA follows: TGCGCCAGCAGCACGGACAGGCGGTACGAGCAGTACTTC.

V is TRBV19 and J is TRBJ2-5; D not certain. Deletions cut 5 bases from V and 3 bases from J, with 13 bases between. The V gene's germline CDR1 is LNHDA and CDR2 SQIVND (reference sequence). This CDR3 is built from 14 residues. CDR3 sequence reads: CASSLYGREETQYF. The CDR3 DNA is TGTGCCAGTAGTCTCTACGGCCGGGAAGAGACCCAGTACTTC. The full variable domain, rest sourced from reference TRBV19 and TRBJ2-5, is DGGITQSPKYLFRKEGQNVTLSCEQNLNHDAMYWYRQDPGQGLRLIYYSQIVNDFQKGDIAEGYSVSREKKESFPLTVTSAQKNPTAFYLCASSLYGREETQYFGPGTRLLVL.

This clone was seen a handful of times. The chain's CDR3 is CASTRGETQYF. The CDR3 DNA is TGTGCCAGCACCCGCGGAGAGACCCAGTACTTC. V usage is TRBV27 and J usage is TRBJ2-5, with D uncertain. The ends were cut back, 7 bases at V and 4 bases at J, with 7 bases in the middle. From germline, CDR1 is MNHEY and CDR2 SMNVEV (reference sequence). The CDR3 sequence is 11 residues long.

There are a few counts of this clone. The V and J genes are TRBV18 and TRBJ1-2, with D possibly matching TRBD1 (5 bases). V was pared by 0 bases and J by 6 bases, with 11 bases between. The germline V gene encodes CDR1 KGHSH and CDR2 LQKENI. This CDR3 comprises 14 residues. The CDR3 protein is CASSPPRGLDGYTF. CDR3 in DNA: TGTGCCAGCTCACCACCGCGGGGACTCGATGGCTACACCTTC. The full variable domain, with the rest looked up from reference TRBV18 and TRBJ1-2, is NAGVMQNPRHLVRRRGQEARLRCSPMKGHSHVYWYRQLPEEGLKFMVYLQKENIIDESGMPKERFSAEFPKEGPSILRIQQVVRGDSAAYFCASSPPRGLDGYTFGSGTRLTVV.

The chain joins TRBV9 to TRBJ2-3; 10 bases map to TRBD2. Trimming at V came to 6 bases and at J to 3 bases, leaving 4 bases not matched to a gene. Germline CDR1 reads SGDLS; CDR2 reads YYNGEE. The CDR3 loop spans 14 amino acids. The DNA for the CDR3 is TGTGCCAGCACCCTAGCGGGGGTAACAGATACGCAGTATTTT. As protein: CASTLAGVTDTQYF.

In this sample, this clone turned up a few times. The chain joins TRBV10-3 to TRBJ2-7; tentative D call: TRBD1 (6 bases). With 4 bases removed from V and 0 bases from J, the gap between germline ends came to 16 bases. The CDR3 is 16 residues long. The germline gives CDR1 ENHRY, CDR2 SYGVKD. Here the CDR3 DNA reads TGTGCCATCAGTGGACCGTTTGGGGGCACCTCCTACGAGCAGTACTTC. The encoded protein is CAISGPFGGTSYEQYF.

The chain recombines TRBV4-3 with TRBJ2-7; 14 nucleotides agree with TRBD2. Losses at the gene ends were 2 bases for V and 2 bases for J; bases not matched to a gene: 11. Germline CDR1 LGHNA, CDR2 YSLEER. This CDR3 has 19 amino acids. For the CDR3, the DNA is TGCGCCAGCAGCCAAACACTACGACTAGCGGGGGGGCCTCCCTACGAGCAGTACTTC. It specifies CASSQTLRLAGGPPYEQYF.

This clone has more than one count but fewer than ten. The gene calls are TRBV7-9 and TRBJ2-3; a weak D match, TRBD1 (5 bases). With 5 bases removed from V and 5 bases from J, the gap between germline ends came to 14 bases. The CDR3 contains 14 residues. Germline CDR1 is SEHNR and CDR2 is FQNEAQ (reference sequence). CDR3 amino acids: CASSRQPQGDTQYF. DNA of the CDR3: TGTGCCAGCAGCAGACAGCCCCAGGGAGATACGCAGTATTTT.

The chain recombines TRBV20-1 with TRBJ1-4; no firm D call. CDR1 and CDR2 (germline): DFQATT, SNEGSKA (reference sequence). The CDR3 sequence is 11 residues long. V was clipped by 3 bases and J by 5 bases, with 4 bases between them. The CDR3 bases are TGCAGTGCTAGCGTGAATGAAAAACTGTTTTTT. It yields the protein CSASVNEKLFF.

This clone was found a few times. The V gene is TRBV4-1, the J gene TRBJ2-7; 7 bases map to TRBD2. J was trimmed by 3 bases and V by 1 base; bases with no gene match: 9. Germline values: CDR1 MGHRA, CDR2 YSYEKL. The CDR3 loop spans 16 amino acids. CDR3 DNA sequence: TGCGCCAGCAGCCAAGTAGGGAGGGGAAACATCTACGAGCAGTACTTC. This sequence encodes CASSQVGRGNIYEQYF.

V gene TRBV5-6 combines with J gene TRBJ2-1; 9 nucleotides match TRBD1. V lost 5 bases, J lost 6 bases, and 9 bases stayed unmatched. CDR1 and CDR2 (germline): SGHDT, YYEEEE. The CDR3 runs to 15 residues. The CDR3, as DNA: TGTGCCAGCAGAGGCCGGGACAGGGCTTTCAATGAGCAGTTCTTC. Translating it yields CASRGRDRAFNEQFF.